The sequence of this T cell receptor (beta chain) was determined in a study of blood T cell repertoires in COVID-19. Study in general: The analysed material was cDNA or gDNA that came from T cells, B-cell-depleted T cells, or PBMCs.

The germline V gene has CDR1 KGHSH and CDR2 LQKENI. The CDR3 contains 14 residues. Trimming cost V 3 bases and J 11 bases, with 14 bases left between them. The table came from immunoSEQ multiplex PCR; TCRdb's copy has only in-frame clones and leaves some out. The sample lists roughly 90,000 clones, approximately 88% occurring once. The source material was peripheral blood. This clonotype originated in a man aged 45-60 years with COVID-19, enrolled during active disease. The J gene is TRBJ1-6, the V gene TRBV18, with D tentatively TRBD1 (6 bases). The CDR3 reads CASSPSGVRAPLHF. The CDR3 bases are TGTGCCAGCTCACCGTCAGGGGTCAGGGCACCCCTCCACTTT.